The clone carrying this T cell receptor (beta chain) has a handful of counts. Its antigen remains unknown. The data were taken from a study of CD8+CD57+ T cells in acquired aplastic anemia. Turning to the study itself: DNA recovered from sorted CD4+ and CD8+ cells had a mean of approximately 3.5 ug. Study-wide results and limits: A set of twenty-nine CD8+ CDR3 sequences was shared between patients and controls, and these sequences appeared highly expressed in patients.

V dropped 3 bases and J dropped 2; count of bases not matched to a gene: 3. The CDR3 spans 14 residues. CDR1 is SGDLS and CDR2 is YYNGEE in the germline V gene. Genomic DNA provided the template from which TCR beta VDJ and CDR3 profiles were obtained. TCRdb processed the reads anew with MiXCR; each CDR3 protein has one entry. The table shows approximately 190,000 distinct CDR3 sequences, with about 64% occurring only once. V and J are TRBV9 and TRBJ2-3, with 7 bases aligning to TRBD2. This sequence was found in a human donor with severe aplastic anemia or a healthy control (not recorded which). The sequencing sample was made of sorted CD4+, CD8+, or CD8+CD57+ T cells (not recorded which) from PBMCs. The CDR3 reads CASSARELTDTQYF. The CDR3 DNA is TGTGCCAGCAGCGCGCGGGAGCTCACAGATACGCAGTATTTT.